This T cell receptor (beta chain) was sequenced during a study of OX40 agonist ivuxolimab in advanced cancers. Study-level background: Males comprised roughly four fifths of the group, whose mean age was approximately 60 years (range 23 to 79). People who had prior anti-PD-1, anti-PD-L1 or anti-CTLA-4 therapy could take part, and less than 50% had some.

Points on this clone: Its specificity is unknown.

CDR1 and CDR2 from the germline V gene are SGHKS and YYEKEE (reference sequence). Trimming cost V 4 bases and J 6 bases; bases outside gene matches: 4. The CDR3 runs to 14 residues. This table comes from immunoSEQ multiplex PCR, and its TCRdb copy is limited to in-frame clones, with some not included. Here the sample spans 70,000 to 85,000 clones, roughly 92% being singletons. Study-wide results and limits: At 0.1 to 3.0 mg/kg and by week 6, CD4+ and CD8+ T cells in the blood had expanded clonally.

Here the sequenced sample was CD4+ or CD8+ T cells sorted from blood, taken in a trial of the OX40 agonist ivuxolimab. This sequence joins TRBV5-5 and TRBJ1-5; 10 bases are shared with TRBD1. This sequence was found in an adult with an advanced solid tumor such as melanoma, head and neck, liver or kidney cancer. CDR3 sequence: CASSPTGGFQPQHF. CDR3 nucleotide sequence: TGTGCCAGCAGCCCGACAGGGGGCTTTCAGCCCCAGCATTTT.